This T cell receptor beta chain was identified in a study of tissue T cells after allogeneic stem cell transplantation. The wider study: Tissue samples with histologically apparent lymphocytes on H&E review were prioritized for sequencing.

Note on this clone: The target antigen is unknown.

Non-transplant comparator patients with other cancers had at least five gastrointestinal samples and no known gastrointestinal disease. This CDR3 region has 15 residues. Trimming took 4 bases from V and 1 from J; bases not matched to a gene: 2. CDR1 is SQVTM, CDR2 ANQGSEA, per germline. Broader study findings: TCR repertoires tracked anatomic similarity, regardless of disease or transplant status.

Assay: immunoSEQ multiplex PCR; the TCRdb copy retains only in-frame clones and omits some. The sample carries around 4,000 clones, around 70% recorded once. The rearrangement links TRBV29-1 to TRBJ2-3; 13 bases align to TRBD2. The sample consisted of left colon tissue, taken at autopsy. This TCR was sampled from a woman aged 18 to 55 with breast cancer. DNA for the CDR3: TGCAGCGTTGTACTAGCGGGAGGGGGCACAGATACGCAGTATTTT. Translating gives CSVVLAGGGTDTQYF.